These 11 T cell receptor beta chains came from one sample sequenced in a study of T cells in narcolepsy. Here immunoSEQ multiplex PCR was the method, and the copy in TCRdb shows in-frame clones only, minus some. Of over 25,000 clones listed, approximately 85% were seen once; the top ten hold 6% to 7%. Input material: memory (CD45RA-) CD4+ T cells from blood. The receptors originated from a human donor in good health.

The chain employs TRBV6-5 and TRBJ1-2; no reliable D call. Germline CDR1 MNHEY, CDR2 SVGAGI. The germline V and J ends were trimmed by 7 bases and 0 bases, with 12 bases remaining between them. The CDR3 totals 14 residues. CDR3 nucleotide sequence: TGTGCCAGCATCGGACGGCAGCCTAACTATGGCTACACCTTC. This translates into CASIGRQPNYGYTF.

This rearrangement joins TRBV4-3 to TRBJ2-3; TRBD1 or TRBD2 may be the D gene (5 bases each). Germline CDR1 reads LGHNA; CDR2 reads YSLEER. The CDR3 runs to 16 residues. Trimming cost V 0 bases and J 4 bases, with 14 bases left between them. The CDR3 region has the DNA TGCGCCAGCAGCCAAGATATAACCCGAGGGGCAGATACGCAGTATTTT. It specifies CASSQDITRGADTQYF.

The sample holds a few counts of this clone. The rearrangement uses TRBV18 and TRBJ2-5; 8 nucleotides align to TRBD1. CDR1 is KGHSH, CDR2 LQKENI, per germline. The V gene end was trimmed by 5 bases and the J gene end by 1 base; junction bases not matched to a gene: 0. The CDR3 is made up of 13 amino acids. The CDR3 sequence: CASSGTGQETQYF. CDR3 in DNA: TGTGCCAGCTCAGGGACAGGCCAAGAGACCCAGTACTTC.

V is TRBV7-3 and J is TRBJ2-1; 9 bases agree with TRBD2. J lost 9 bases, V lost 5 bases, and 8 bases had no gene match. The germline V gene encodes CDR1 SGHTA and CDR2 FQGTGA. The CDR3 covers 14 residues. CDR3 nucleotides: TGTGCCAGCAGCCGGATTAGCGGGAGTTCTGAGCAGTTCTTC. It translates to CASSRISGSSEQFF.

The genes are TRBV28 and TRBJ2-2; D is unresolved. The CDR3 covers 14 residues. The ends were cut back, 6 bases at V and 3 bases at J, with 11 bases in the middle. Per the germline V gene, CDR1 is MDHEN and CDR2 is SYDVKM. The CDR3 region has the DNA TGTGCCAGCAGGAGGCTGATCCACACCGGGGAGCTGTTTTTT. Translated, it gives CASRRLIHTGELFF.

V usage is TRBV11-1 and J usage is TRBJ1-1, with 7 bases matching TRBD1. This CDR3 is 16 amino acids long. V dropped 1 base and J dropped 1; count of bases not matched to a gene: 6. The germline V gene has CDR1 SGHAT and CDR2 FQDESV (reference sequence). In DNA, the CDR3 is TGTGCCAGCAGCTTAGACCGAGGACAGGCGAACACTGAAGCTTTCTTT. Amino acid sequence: CASSLDRGQANTEAFF.

V gene TRBV18 combines with J gene TRBJ1-6; 8 bases line up with TRBD1. CDR1 KGHSH and CDR2 LQKENI come from the germline V gene. The CDR3 contains 15 residues. J lost 10 bases, V lost 6 bases, and 11 bases had no gene match. Here the CDR3 reads CASSPTGGAGSPLHF. The CDR3 DNA follows: TGTGCCAGCTCCCCAACAGGGGGAGCTGGGTCACCCCTCCACTTT. Combining the CDR3 with reference TRBV18 and TRBJ1-6 gives the whole variable domain NAGVMQNPRHLVRRRGQEARLRCSPMKGHSHVYWYRQLPEEGLKFMVYLQKENIIDESGMPKERFSAEFPKEGPSILRIQQVVRGDSAAYFCASSPTGGAGSPLHFGNGTRLTVT.

The chain couples TRBV18 to TRBJ1-4, with D possibly TRBD1 on 6 matching bases. Germline V gene sequence: CDR1 KGHSH, CDR2 LQKENI. V lost 6 bases to trimming and J lost 3 bases, with 14 bases between them. CDR3 length: 15 amino acids. The CDR3 is CASSPSQGSNEKLFF. CDR3 bases: TGTGCCAGCTCGCCCTCTCAGGGGTCTAATGAAAAACTGTTTTTT.

Only a few counts were recorded for this clone. CDR3 amino acids: CASSLRNSKGGEQYF. CDR3 DNA: TGTGCCAGCAGCTTGCGGAACTCAAAAGGGGGCGAGCAGTACTTC. This chain joins TRBV5-4 and TRBJ2-7; TRBD1 might be the D (6 bases). Germline CDR1 and CDR2: SGHNT and YYREEE (reference sequence). The CDR3 has 15 residues. V shed 1 base and J shed 6 bases, with 17 bases lying between them.

The rearrangement joins TRBV4-1 to TRBJ2-5; TRBD2 matches 8 bases. Trimming at V came to 0 bases and at J to 2 bases, leaving 8 bases not matched to a gene. CDR3 length: 17 amino acids. From germline, CDR1 is MGHRA and CDR2 YSYEKL. The CDR3 DNA follows: TGCGCCAGCAGCCAAGATGGGGCGGGGGGCCTACAAGAGACCCAGTACTTC. It specifies CASSQDGAGGLQETQYF.

The rearrangement links TRBV27 to TRBJ2-3, with TRBD2 matching 14 bases. The CDR3 sequence is 19 residues long. Germline V gives CDR1 MNHEY, CDR2 SMNVEV (reference sequence). V lost 4 bases and J lost 4; bases outside the gene matches: 13. Written as DNA, the CDR3 is TGTGCCAGCAGTTCCCCCCGCGGGACTAGCGGGAGAATCCCAGATACGCAGTATTTT. Translated: CASSSPRGTSGRIPDTQYF.